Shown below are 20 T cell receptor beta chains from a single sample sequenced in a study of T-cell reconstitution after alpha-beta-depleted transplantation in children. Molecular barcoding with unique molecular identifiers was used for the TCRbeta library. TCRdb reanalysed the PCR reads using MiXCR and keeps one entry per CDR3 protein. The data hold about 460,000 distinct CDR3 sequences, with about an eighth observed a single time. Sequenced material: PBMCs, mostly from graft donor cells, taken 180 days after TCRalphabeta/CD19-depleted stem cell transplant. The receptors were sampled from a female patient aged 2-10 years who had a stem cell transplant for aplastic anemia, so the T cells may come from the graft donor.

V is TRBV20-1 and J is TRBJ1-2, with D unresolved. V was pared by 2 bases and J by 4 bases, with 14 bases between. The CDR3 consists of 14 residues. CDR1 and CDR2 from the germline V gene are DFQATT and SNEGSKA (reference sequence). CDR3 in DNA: TGCAGTGCTAGACCTCAGGAGGGCGGCTATGGCTACACCTTC. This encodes CSARPQEGGYGYTF.

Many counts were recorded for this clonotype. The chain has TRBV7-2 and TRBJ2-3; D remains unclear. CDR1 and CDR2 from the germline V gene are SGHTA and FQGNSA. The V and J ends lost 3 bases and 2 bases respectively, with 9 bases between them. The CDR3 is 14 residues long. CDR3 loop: CASSLALYTDTQYF. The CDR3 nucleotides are TGTGCCAGCAGCTTGGCCTTGTACACAGATACGCAGTATTTT. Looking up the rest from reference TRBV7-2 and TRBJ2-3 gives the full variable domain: GAGVSQSPSNKVTEKGKDVELRCDPISGHTALYWYRQSLGQGLEFLIYFQGNSAPDKSGLPSDRFSAERTGGSVSTLTIQRTQQEDSAVYLCASSLALYTDTQYFGPGTRLTVL.

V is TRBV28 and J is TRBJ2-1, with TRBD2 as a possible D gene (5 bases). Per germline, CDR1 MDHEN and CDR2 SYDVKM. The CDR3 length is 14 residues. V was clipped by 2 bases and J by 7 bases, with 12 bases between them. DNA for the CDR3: TGTGCCAGCAGTTTAAAGGCCTCGGGGAATGAGCAGTTCTTC. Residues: CASSLKASGNEQFF.

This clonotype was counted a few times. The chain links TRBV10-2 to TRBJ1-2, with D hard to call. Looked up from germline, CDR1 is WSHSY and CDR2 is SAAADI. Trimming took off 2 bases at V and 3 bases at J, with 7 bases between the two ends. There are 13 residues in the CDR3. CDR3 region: CASSELRDYGYTF. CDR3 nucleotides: TGCGCCAGCAGTGAGCTCAGAGACTATGGCTACACCTTC.

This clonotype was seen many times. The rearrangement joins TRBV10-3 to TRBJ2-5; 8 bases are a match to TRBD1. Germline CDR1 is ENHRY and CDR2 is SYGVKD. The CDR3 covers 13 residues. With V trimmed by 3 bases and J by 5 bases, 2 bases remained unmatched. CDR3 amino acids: CAISDRGLETQYF. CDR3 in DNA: TGTGCCATCAGTGACAGGGGGCTGGAGACCCAGTACTTC.

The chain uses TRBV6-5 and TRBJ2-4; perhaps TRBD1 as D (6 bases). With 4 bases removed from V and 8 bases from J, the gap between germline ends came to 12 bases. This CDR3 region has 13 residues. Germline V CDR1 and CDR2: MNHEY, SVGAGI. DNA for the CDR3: TGTGCCAGCAGTTCCCCAGGGGTCGACATTCAGTACTTC. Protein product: CASSSPGVDIQYF.

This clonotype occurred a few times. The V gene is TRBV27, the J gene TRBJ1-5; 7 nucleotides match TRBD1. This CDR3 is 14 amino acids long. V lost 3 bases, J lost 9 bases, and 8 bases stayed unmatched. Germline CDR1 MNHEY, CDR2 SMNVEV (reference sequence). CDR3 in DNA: TGTGCCAGCAGTTTGGGACAGAGGGGGTGGCCCCAGCATTTT. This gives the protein CASSLGQRGWPQHF.

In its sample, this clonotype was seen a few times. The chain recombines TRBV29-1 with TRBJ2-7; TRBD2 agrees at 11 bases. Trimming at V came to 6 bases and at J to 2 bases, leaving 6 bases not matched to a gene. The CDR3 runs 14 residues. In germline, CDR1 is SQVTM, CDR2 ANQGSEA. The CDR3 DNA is TGCAGCGTCGCCGTAGCGGGAGGGACCTACGAGCAGTACTTC. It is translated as CSVAVAGGTYEQYF.

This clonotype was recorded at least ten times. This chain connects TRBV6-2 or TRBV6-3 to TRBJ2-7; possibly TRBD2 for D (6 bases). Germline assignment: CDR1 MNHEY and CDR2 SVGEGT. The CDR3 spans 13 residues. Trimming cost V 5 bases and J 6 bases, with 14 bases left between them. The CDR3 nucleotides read TGTGCCAGCAGTCCGACTAGGATTCTCGAGCAGTACGTC. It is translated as CASSPTRILEQYV.

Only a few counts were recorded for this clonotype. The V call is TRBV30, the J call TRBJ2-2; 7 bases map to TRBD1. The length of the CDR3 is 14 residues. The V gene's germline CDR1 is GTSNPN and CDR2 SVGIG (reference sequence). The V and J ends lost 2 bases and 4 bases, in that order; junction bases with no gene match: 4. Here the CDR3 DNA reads TGTGCCTGGAGTACAGGGGTGGGCACCGGGGAGCTGTTTTTT. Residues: CAWSTGVGTGELFF.

Here the CDR3 reads CASSSGTYDEQFF. The CDR3 nucleotides are TGTGCCAGCAGTTCCGGGACTTATGATGAGCAGTTCTTC. This chain connects TRBV6-5 to TRBJ2-1, with D perhaps TRBD2 (6 bases). V was cut by 4 bases and J by 8 bases, with 12 bases left in between. Germline V gene lookup returns CDR1 MNHEY and CDR2 SVGAGI. The CDR3 totals 13 residues.

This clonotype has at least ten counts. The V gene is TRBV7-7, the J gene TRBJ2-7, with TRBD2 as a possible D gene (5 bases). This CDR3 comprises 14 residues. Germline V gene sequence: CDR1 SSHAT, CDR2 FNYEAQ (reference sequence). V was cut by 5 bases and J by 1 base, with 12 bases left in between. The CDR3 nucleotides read TGTGCCAGCAGCCCCGCGACTACATCCTACGAGCAGTACTTC. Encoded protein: CASSPATTSYEQYF.

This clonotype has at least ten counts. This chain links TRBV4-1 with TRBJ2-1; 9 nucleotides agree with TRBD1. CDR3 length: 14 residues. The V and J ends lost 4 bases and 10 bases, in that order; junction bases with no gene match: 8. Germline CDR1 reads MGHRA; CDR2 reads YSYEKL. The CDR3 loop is CASSPKTGGKEQFF. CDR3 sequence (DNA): TGCGCCAGCAGCCCGAAGACAGGGGGTAAGGAGCAGTTCTTC.

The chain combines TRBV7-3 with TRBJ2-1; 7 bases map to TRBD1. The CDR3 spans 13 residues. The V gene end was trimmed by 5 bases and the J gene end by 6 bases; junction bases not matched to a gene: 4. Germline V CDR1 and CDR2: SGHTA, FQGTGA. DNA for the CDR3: TGTGCCAGCAGCCATAGACAGGGCAATGAGCAGTTCTTC. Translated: CASSHRQGNEQFF.

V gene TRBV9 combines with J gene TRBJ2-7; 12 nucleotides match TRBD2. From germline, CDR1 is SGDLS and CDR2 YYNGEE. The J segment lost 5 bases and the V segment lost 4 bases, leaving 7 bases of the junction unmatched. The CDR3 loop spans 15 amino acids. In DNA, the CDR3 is TGTGCCAGCAGCTTGACTAGCGGGAGAAGGGACGAGCAGTACTTC. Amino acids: CASSLTSGRRDEQYF.

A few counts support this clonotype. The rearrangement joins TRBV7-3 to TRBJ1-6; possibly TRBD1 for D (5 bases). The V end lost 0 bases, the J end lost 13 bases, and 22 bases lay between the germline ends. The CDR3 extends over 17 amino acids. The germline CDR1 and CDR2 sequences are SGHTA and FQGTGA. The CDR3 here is CASSLTLVVQGALPLHF. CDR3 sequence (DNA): TGTGCCAGCAGCTTAACGTTAGTGGTGCAGGGCGCTCTTCCCCTCCACTTT.

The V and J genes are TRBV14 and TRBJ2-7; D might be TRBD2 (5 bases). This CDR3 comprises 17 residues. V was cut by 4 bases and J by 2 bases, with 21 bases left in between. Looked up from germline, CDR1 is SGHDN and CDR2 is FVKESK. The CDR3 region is CASSREAGVVRAYEQYF. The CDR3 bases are TGTGCCAGCAGCCGAGAGGCTGGGGTAGTGCGGGCCTACGAGCAGTACTTC.

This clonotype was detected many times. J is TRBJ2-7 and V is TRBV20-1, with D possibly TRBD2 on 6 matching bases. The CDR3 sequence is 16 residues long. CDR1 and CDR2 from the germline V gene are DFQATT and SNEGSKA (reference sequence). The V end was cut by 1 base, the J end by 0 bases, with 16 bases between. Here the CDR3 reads CSARVQAGSLSYEQYF. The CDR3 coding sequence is TGCAGTGCTAGAGTTCAGGCGGGAAGCCTCTCCTACGAGCAGTACTTC.

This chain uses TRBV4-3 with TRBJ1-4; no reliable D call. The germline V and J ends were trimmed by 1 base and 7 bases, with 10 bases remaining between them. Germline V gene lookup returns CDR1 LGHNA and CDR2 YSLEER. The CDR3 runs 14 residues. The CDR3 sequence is CASSQARDIEKLFF. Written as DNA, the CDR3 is TGCGCCAGCAGCCAAGCTCGCGACATTGAAAAACTGTTTTTT.

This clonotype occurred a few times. CDR3 in amino acids: CASGLATSGPGEPYEQYF. The CDR3 coding sequence is TGTGCTAGTGGTTTGGCCACCTCAGGACCGGGGGAACCCTACGAGCAGTACTTC. This sequence joins TRBV12-5 and TRBJ2-7, with a weak D call TRBD2 (6 bases). This CDR3 comprises 18 residues. V was trimmed by 1 base and J by 2 bases, leaving 21 bases between them. Per the germline V gene, CDR1 is LGHNT and CDR2 is FRNRAP.